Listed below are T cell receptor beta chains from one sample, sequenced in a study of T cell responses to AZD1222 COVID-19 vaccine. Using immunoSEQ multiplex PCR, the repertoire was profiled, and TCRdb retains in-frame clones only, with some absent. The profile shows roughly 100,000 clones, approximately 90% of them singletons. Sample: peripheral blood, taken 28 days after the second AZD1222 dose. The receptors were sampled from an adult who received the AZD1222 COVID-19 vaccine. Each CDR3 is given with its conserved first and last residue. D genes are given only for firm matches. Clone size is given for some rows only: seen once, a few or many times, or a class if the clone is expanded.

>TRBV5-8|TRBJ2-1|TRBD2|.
TGTGCCAGCAGCTTAGCGACTAGCGGGAGTAGGGAGCAGTTCTTC
CASSLATSGSREQFF
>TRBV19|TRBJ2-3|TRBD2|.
TGTGCCAGTAGTATCCAGGAGGCGGGAGGTACGCAGTATTTT
CASSIQEAGGTQYF
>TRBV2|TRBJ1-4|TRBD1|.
TGTGCCAGCAGCTCCGACAGGGTGATTGAAAAACTGTTTTTT
CASSSDRVIEKLFF
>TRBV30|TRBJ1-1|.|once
TGTGCCTGGAATAGTCTGGGATTGAACACTGAAGCTTTCTTT
CAWNSLGLNTEAFF
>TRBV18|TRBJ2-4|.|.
TGTGCCAGCGCAACATCTGTTTCCAAAAACATTCAGTACTTC
CASATSVSKNIQYF
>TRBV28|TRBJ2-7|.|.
TGTGCCAGCAGTCAAGGTGGTCCGGGGACCTACGAGCAGTACTTC
CASSQGGPGTYEQYF
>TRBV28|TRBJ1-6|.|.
TGTGCCAGCACCACCCATGGCTGGGGAAATTCACCCCTCCACTTT
CASTTHGWGNSPLHF
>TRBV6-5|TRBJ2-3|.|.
TGTGCCAGTGAAAATGGAGCATCAGATACGCAGTATTTT
CASENGASDTQYF
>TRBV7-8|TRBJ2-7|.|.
TGTGCCAGCAGCTTAGGTCTAGGCGCCGCGGGGTACGAGCAGTACTTC
CASSLGLGAAGYEQYF
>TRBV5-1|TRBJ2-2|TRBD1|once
TGCGCCAGCAGCTGGGGACAGGGGGCGACCGGGGAGCTGTTTTTT
CASSWGQGATGELFF